This TCR beta chain was identified in a study of blood T cell repertoires in COVID-19. Study at large: Samples of COVID-19 (acute and convalescent) were obtained from the United States, Italy and Spain. T cells, B-cell-depleted T cells, or PBMCs provided the cDNA or gDNA that served as material.

The V and J ends lost 6 bases and 4 bases, in that order; junction bases with no gene match: 4. The CDR3 length is 15 residues. Per the germline V gene, CDR1 is SGHTA and CDR2 is FQGNSA. Some clones are missing from TCRdb's copy, which holds only in-frame ones; the method was immunoSEQ multiplex PCR. The table has 250,000 to 300,000 clones, about 89% seen once; the top ten hold around an eighth. This clonotype was sampled from an older woman with acute or convalescent COVID-19. This chain links TRBV7-2 with TRBJ2-6; TRBD1 matches 9 bases. Sequenced sample: peripheral blood. CDR3 DNA: TGTGCCAGCAGTACAGGGGGCGCAGGGGCCAACGTCCTGACTTTC. Its protein product is CASSTGGAGANVLTF.